The sequence of this T cell receptor beta chain was determined in a study of memory CD4+ T cells and cytomegalovirus serostatus. The sort gate was single viable CD3+CD4+CD8-CD45RO+ cells for memory CD4+ T cells. This clone was counted only a few times. The table came from immunoSEQ multiplex PCR; TCRdb's copy has only in-frame clones and leaves some out. The sample contains about 100,000 clones, around 80% of which appear only once. The V end lost 0 bases, the J end lost 7 bases, and 20 bases lay between the germline ends. The CDR3 sequence is 16 residues long. Germline CDR1 reads SGHRS; CDR2 reads YFSETQ.

The chain joins TRBV5-1 to TRBJ2-7; D is perhaps TRBD1 (6 bases). Sequenced sample: memory CD4+ T cells from blood. The TCR comes from an adult in good health and CMV-seropositive. This CDR3 reads CASSLVQGRNPTEQYF. For the CDR3, the DNA is TGCGCCAGCAGCTTGGTTCAGGGGAGAAACCCTACGGAGCAGTACTTC.